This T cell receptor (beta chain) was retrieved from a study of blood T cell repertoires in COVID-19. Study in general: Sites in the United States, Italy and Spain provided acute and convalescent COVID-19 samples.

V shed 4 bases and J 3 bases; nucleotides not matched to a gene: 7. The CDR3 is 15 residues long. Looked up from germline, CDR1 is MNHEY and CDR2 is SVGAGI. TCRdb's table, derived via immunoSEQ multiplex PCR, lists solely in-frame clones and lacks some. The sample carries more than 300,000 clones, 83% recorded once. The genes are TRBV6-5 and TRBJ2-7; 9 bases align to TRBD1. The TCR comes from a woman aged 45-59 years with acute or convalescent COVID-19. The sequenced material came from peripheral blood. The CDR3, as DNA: TGTGCCAGCAGTTCCGGGACAGGGAACCGCTACGAGCAGTACTTC. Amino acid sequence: CASSSGTGNRYEQYF.